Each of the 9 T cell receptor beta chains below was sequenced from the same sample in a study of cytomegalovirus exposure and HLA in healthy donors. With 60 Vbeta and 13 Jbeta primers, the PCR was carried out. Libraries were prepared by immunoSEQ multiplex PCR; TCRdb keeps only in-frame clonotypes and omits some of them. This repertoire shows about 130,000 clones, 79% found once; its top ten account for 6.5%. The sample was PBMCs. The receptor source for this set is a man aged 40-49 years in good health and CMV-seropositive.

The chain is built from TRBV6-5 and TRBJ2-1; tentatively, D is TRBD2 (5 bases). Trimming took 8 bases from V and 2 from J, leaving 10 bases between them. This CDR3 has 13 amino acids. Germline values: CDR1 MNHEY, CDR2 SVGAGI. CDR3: CASGLDTYNEQFF. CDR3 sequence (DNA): TGTGCCAGCGGACTGGATACCTACAATGAGCAGTTCTTC.

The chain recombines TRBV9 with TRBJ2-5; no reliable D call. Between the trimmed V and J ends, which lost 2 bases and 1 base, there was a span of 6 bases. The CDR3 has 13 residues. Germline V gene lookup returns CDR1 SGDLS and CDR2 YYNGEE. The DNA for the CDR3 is TGTGCCAGCAGCGTTGGCTTCCAAGAGACCCAGTACTTC. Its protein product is CASSVGFQETQYF. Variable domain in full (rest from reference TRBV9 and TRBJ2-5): DSGVTQTPKHLITATGQRVTLRCSPRSGDLSVYWYQQSLDQGLQFLIQYYNGEERAKGNILERFSAQQFPDLHSELNLSSLELGDSALYFCASSVGFQETQYFGPGTRLLVL.

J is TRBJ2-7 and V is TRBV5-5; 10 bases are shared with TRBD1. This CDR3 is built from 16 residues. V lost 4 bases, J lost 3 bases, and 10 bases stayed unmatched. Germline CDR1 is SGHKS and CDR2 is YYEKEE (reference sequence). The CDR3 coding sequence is TGTGCCAGCAGCGTAAAACCGGGACAGGGGCTCTACGAGCAGTACTTC. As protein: CASSVKPGQGLYEQYF.

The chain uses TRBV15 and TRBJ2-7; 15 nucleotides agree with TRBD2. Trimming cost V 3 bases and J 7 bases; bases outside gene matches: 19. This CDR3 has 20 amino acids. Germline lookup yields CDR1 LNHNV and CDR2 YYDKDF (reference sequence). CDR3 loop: CATSRGRLGTSGRPTREQYF. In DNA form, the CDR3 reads TGTGCCACCAGCAGGGGCAGGCTAGGGACTAGCGGGAGGCCTACTAGGGAGCAGTACTTC.

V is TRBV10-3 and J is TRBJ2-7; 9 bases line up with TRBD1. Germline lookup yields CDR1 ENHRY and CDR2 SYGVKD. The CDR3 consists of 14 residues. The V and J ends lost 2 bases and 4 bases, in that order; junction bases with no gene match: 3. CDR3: CAISETGGGYEQYF. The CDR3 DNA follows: TGTGCCATCAGTGAGACAGGGGGCGGATACGAGCAGTACTTC.

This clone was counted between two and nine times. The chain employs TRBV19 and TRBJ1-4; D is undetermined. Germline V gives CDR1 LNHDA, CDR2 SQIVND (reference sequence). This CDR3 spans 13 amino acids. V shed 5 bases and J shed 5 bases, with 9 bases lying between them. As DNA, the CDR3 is TGTGCCAGTAGTTCGGGGAGGAATGAAAAACTGTTTTTT. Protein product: CASSSGRNEKLFF.

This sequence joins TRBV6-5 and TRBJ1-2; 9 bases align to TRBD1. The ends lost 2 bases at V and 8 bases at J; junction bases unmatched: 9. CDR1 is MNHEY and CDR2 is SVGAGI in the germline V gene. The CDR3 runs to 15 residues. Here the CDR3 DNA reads TGTGCCAGCAGTTACGTTTCGGGACAGGGAGAGGGCTACACCTTC. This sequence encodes CASSYVSGQGEGYTF.

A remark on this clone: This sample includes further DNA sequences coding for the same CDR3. CDR3 in amino acids: CASSLGGRGYEQYF. CDR3 nucleotide sequence: TGTGCCAGCAGTCTAGGGGGCCGGGGCTACGAGCAGTACTTC. This chain joins TRBV27 and TRBJ2-7, with TRBD1 matching over 7 bases. Germline CDR1 is MNHEY and CDR2 is SMNVEV (reference sequence). This CDR3 comprises 14 residues. V trimming: 5 bases; J trimming: 3 bases; junction bases outside the gene matches: 7.

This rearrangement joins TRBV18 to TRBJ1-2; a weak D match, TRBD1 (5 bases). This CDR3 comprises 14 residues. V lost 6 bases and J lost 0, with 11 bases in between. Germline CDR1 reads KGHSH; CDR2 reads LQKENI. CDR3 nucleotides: TGTGCCAGCTCCCAGGCAGGGTCTAACTATGGCTACACCTTC. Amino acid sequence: CASSQAGSNYGYTF.